A selection of T cell receptor beta chains follows, all from one sample in a study of Graves' ophthalmopathy and Graves' hyperthyroidism. MiXCR was run by TCRdb on the multiplex PCR reads, yielding one entry per CDR3 protein. The sample has 500,000 to 700,000 distinct CDR3 sequences; less than 45% are singletons. The source material was peripheral blood or thyroid tissue (not recorded which). The origin of the receptors is an adult man with Graves' hyperthyroidism. Each CDR3 is given without its conserved first and last residue. Not all rows give a size; the values are once, few, many and, for expanded clones, a class.

TRBJ1-6 once TRBV5-6 ASSLGVNQPLH
TRBJ2-5 . TRBV25-1 ASSRWNQETQY
TRBJ2-7 . TRBV5-1 ASSLGRVSSYGQY
TRBJ1-2 . TRBV10-3 AISEAGTGNGYT
TRBJ1-1 . TRBV29-1 SPGLGDGGRNTEAF
TRBJ2-7 . TRBV6-5 ASSYGGNGELY
TRBJ2-7 many TRBV25-1 ASSGQAVSGLAGENSYEQY
TRBJ2-1 . TRBV7-3 ASSLTHSGLAGHNEQF
TRBJ1-6 . TRBV7-2 AGSLLMVSPLH
TRBJ2-3 . TRBV9 ASSVATGLAVSTDTQY
TRBJ1-5 many TRBV7-2 ASSLLNLSNQPQH